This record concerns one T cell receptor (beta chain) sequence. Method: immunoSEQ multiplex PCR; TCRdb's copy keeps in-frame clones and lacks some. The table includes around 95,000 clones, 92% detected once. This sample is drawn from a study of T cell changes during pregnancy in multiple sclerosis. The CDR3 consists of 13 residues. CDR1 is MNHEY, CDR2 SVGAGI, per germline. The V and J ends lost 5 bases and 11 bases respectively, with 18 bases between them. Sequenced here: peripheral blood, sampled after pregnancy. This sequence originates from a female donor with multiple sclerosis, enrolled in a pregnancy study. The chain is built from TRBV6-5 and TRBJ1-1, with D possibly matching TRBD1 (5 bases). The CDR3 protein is CASSPYRGTQAFF. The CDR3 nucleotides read TGTGCCAGCAGTCCCTATCGGGGGACTCAGGCTTTCTTT.